This T cell receptor beta chain was identified in a study of cytomegalovirus exposure and HLA in healthy donors. The study's findings and limits: Later analysis suggested links between common viral pathogens and several top significant clusters. In an earlier analysis, in 540 or so donors, most V segments appeared productive either ~87% or ~30% of the time.

Germline loops: CDR1 MNHNS, CDR2 SASEGT. The CDR3 loop spans 14 amino acids. Trimming cost V 6 bases and J 7 bases; bases outside gene matches: 9. PCR employed 60 Vbeta and 13 Jbeta primers. Sequencing used immunoSEQ multiplex PCR; TCRdb keeps in-frame clones, though not all of them. The top ten hold around 1.5% of the sample, which has some 190,000 clones, around 80% seen once. Comments on this clone: Its specificity is unknown.

Material: PBMCs. This TCR came from a man between 18 and 35 years old in good health and CMV-seronegative. The genes are TRBV6-1 and TRBJ1-1, with 9 bases fitting TRBD1. The CDR3 reads CASRSTGQGSEAFF. The CDR3 DNA reads TGTGCCAGCAGATCAACGGGACAGGGCAGTGAAGCTTTCTTT.